Below, 5 T cell receptor beta chains from the same sample are listed, as sequenced in a study of T cell responses to AZD1222 COVID-19 vaccine. Produced via immunoSEQ multiplex PCR; TCRdb's table is partial and in-frame only. Among around 170,000 clones listed, 75% to 95% were seen once. Sequenced here: peripheral blood, sampled on day 0 of AZD1222 vaccination. The source is an adult in good health.

This clone was detected once. The chain combines TRBV18 with TRBJ2-7; 8 bases fit TRBD2. Trimming removed 6 bases from V and 3 bases from J; junction bases left unmatched: 4. Germline V gene data show CDR1 as KGHSH and CDR2 as LQKENI. The CDR3 has 13 amino acids. CDR3 residues: CASSPGLGYEQYF. CDR3 nucleotide sequence: TGTGCCAGCTCCCCGGGACTAGGCTACGAGCAGTACTTC.

This chain joins TRBV19 and TRBJ1-2; D is possibly TRBD1 (6 bases). This CDR3 comprises 13 residues. Germline V gene sequence: CDR1 LNHDA, CDR2 SQIVND (reference sequence). The V end was cut by 3 bases, the J end by 8 bases, with 13 bases between. CDR3: CASSIGGAKGYTF. CDR3 nucleotide sequence: TGTGCCAGTAGTATTGGGGGGGCGAAAGGCTACACCTTC. Drawing the rest from reference TRBV19 and TRBJ1-2, the complete variable domain is DGGITQSPKYLFRKEGQNVTLSCEQNLNHDAMYWYRQDPGQGLRLIYYSQIVNDFQKGDIAEGYSVSREKKESFPLTVTSAQKNPTAFYLCASSIGGAKGYTFGSGTRLTVV.

The genes are TRBV18 and TRBJ1-1, with 7 bases aligning to TRBD1. The V and J ends lost 3 bases and 10 bases, in that order; junction bases with no gene match: 5. Germline-derived CDR1 and CDR2 are KGHSH and LQKENI. This CDR3 is built from 12 residues. The CDR3 DNA follows: TGTGCCAGCTCACCGGGGACAGATCGAGCTTTCTTT. It codes for CASSPGTDRAFF.

The chain has TRBV6-5 and TRBJ2-7; D unresolved. V lost 0 bases, J lost 6 bases, and 9 bases lay in between. The CDR3 runs to 13 residues. CDR1 is MNHEY and CDR2 is SVGAGI in the germline V gene. The CDR3 DNA reads TGTGCCAGCAGTTACTCAGGAGTTGGCGAGCAGTACTTC. This codes for CASSYSGVGEQYF.

The gene calls are TRBV27 and TRBJ1-2; possible D gene TRBD1, 6 bases. The CDR3 sequence is 15 residues long. V lost 5 bases and J lost 6, with 19 bases in between. Germline V gene data show CDR1 as MNHEY and CDR2 as SMNVEV (reference sequence). CDR3: CASSPSGGIRDGYTF. CDR3 DNA: TGTGCCAGCAGTCCCTCTGGGGGCATCAGAGATGGCTACACCTTC.